Each of the 28 T cell receptor beta chains below was sequenced from the same sample in a study of beta chain features in type 1 diabetes. Study-wide findings and caveats: TCRB CDR3 length was moderately but significantly reduced in all four CD4+ subsets of Type 1 diabetes patients.

Isolated RNA was reverse transcribed in full, so expressed TCRB transcripts were sequenced. Clones were sequenced by immunoSEQ multiplex PCR, and TCRdb holds only the in-frame ones, with some missing. In the table there are around 260,000 clones, around 24% of which are singletons. Antigen specificity for these receptors is unknown. Material for sequencing was naive CD4+ T cells from blood. The receptors here all came from a young woman with type 1 diabetes.

V and J are TRBV30 and TRBJ2-1; 11 nucleotides align to TRBD2. CDR1 and CDR2 (germline): GTSNPN, SVGIG (reference sequence). The V segment lost 8 bases and the J segment 12 bases; nucleotides outside the gene matches: 21. The CDR3 runs 16 residues. DNA for the CDR3: TGTGCCGAGTCTAAAGGTCCGGGACTAGCGGCTGGGGGGCAGTTCTTC. Residues: CAESKGPGLAAGGQFF.

This clone showed up just a few times. This chain links TRBV4-2 with TRBJ2-1; tentative D call: TRBD2 (5 bases). This CDR3 is built from 13 residues. Between the trimmed V and J ends, which lost 0 bases and 8 bases, there was a span of 8 bases. Looked up from germline, CDR1 is LGHNA and CDR2 is YNFKEQ. DNA of the CDR3: TGTGCCAGCAGCCAAGATCTAGCCTATGAGCAGTTCTTC. This codes for CASSQDLAYEQFF.

This clone has a handful of counts. V is TRBV7-6 and J is TRBJ2-3; D is unclear. The length of the CDR3 is 14 residues. Trimming cost V 2 bases and J 2 bases, with 8 bases left between them. CDR1 and CDR2 from the germline V gene are SGHVS and FNYEAQ. The CDR3 protein is CASSLRVITDTQYF. The CDR3 coding sequence is TGTGCCAGCAGCTTACGGGTAATCACAGATACGCAGTATTTT. The full variable domain, rest sourced from reference TRBV7-6 and TRBJ2-3, is GAGVSQSPRYKVTKRGQDVALRCDPISGHVSLYWYRQALGQGPEFLTYFNYEAQQDKSGLPNDRFSAERPEGSISTLTIQRTEQRDSAMYRCASSLRVITDTQYFGPGTRLTVL.

On this clone: A junction end diverges from the germline sequence, so it may reflect a read error. The chain joins TRBV27 to TRBJ1-4; D perhaps matches TRBD1 (5 bases). The CDR3 length is 15 residues. CDR1 is MNHEY, CDR2 SMNVEV, per germline (reference sequence). For the CDR3, the DNA is TGTGCCAGCAGTTTAGACCGGACACGTAATGAAAAGCTGTTTTTT. Protein: CASSLDRTRNEKLFF.

The rearrangement uses TRBV27 and TRBJ2-7; D may be TRBD1 (6 bases). V lost 3 bases, J lost 3 bases, and 15 bases lay in between. The germline gives CDR1 MNHEY, CDR2 SMNVEV (reference sequence). The CDR3 loop spans 15 amino acids. The CDR3 DNA is TGTGCCAGCAGTTTTCTGGGGACAACTTTCTACGAGCAGTACTTC. This encodes CASSFLGTTFYEQYF.

V usage is TRBV29-1 and J usage is TRBJ1-2; D unclear. Germline V gene data show CDR1 as SQVTM and CDR2 as ANQGSEA. This CDR3 region has 12 residues. Deletions cut 0 bases from V and 5 bases from J, with 7 bases between. The CDR3 reads CSVEDQLYGYTF. CDR3 in DNA: TGCAGCGTTGAAGATCAATTGTATGGCTACACCTTC. The full variable domain, its missing parts supplied by reference TRBV29-1 and TRBJ1-2, is SAVISQKPSRDICQRGTSLTIQCQVDSQVTMMFWYRQQPGQSLTLIATANQGSEATYESGFVIDKFPISRPNLTFSTLTVSNMSPEDSSIYLCSVEDQLYGYTFGSGTRLTVV.

The chain is built from TRBV5-1 and TRBJ2-6; D is possibly TRBD1 (6 bases). CDR1 is SGHRS, CDR2 YFSETQ, per germline. The CDR3 is made up of 16 amino acids. V was cut by 5 bases and J by 0 bases, with 12 bases left in between. The CDR3 coding sequence is TGCGCCAGCAGGACAGGCCCCCTCTCTGGGGCCAACGTCCTGACTTTC. Protein product: CASRTGPLSGANVLTF.

J is TRBJ2-1 and V is TRBV13; D uncertain. The CDR3 has 12 residues. Germline CDR1 and CDR2: PRHDT and FYEKMQ (reference sequence). V shed 5 bases and J shed 4 bases, with 6 bases lying between them. The CDR3 DNA reads as TGTGCCAGCAGCGTATTATACAATGAGCAGTTCTTC. It is translated as CASSVLYNEQFF.

The chain couples TRBV30 to TRBJ1-2; 9 bases match TRBD1. The J segment lost 6 bases and the V segment lost 2 bases, leaving 16 bases of the junction unmatched. The V gene's germline CDR1 is GTSNPN and CDR2 SVGIG (reference sequence). This CDR3 is built from 17 residues. The CDR3 bases are TGTGCCTGGAGTTCAGGGACAGGGTTATGGGGGGTCGATGGCTACACCTTC. As protein: CAWSSGTGLWGVDGYTF.

This clone was detected only a few times. The chain couples TRBV5-1 to TRBJ2-1, with 14 nucleotides matching TRBD2. The CDR3 consists of 16 residues. Unmatched junction bases numbered 11, after V lost 4 bases and J lost 11 bases. Germline V gene lookup returns CDR1 SGHRS and CDR2 YFSETQ. The CDR3 protein is CASSPGTSGGGIKQFF. The CDR3 region has the DNA TGCGCCAGCAGCCCAGGGACTAGCGGGGGCGGTATAAAGCAGTTCTTC. The full variable domain, rest sourced from reference TRBV5-1 and TRBJ2-1, is KAGVTQTPRYLIKTRGQQVTLSCSPISGHRSVSWYQQTPGQGLQFLFEYFSETQRNKGNFPGRFSGRQFSNSRSEMNVSTLELGDSALYLCASSPGTSGGGIKQFFGPGTRLTVL.

This clone was counted between two and nine times. The chain joins TRBV5-1 to TRBJ2-1; 14 bases match TRBD2. The V gene's germline CDR1 is SGHRS and CDR2 YFSETQ. V dropped 7 bases and J dropped 4; count of bases not matched to a gene: 4. The CDR3 is made up of 15 amino acids. The CDR3 protein is CASEGLAGVYNEQFF. Here the CDR3 DNA reads TGCGCCAGCGAGGGACTAGCGGGAGTGTACAATGAGCAGTTCTTC.

Only a few counts were recorded for this clone. The chain carries TRBV6-6 and TRBJ2-7; perhaps TRBD2 as D (5 bases). The CDR3 loop spans 13 amino acids. V lost 6 bases, J lost 3 bases, and 12 bases lay in between. Germline CDR1 MNHNY, CDR2 SVGAGI (reference sequence). The CDR3, as DNA: TGTGCCAGCAGGAGGGATGCGAACTACGAGCAGTACTTC. It specifies CASRRDANYEQYF.

The genes are TRBV9 and TRBJ2-7; perhaps TRBD2 as D (6 bases). Germline loops: CDR1 SGDLS, CDR2 YYNGEE. V was shortened by 2 bases and J by 3 bases, with 15 bases between the two germline ends. CDR3 length equals 15 residues. The DNA of the CDR3 is TGTGCCAGCAGCGTGGGCGGGGACCCTGGCTACGAGCAGTACTTC. This sequence encodes CASSVGGDPGYEQYF. The full variable domain, completed using reference TRBV9 and TRBJ2-7, is DSGVTQTPKHLITATGQRVTLRCSPRSGDLSVYWYQQSLDQGLQFLIQYYNGEERAKGNILERFSAQQFPDLHSELNLSSLELGDSALYFCASSVGGDPGYEQYFGPGTRLTVT.

The chain is built from TRBV7-3 and TRBJ1-2, with D tentatively TRBD1 (5 bases). With 5 bases removed from V and 6 bases from J, the gap between germline ends came to 16 bases. Germline V lookup: CDR1 SGHTA, CDR2 FQGTGA. CDR3 length equals 14 residues. The CDR3 region is CASSKRRAGDGYTF. DNA for the CDR3: TGTGCCAGCAGCAAACGCAGGGCTGGCGATGGCTACACCTTC.

This clone came up a few times. CDR3 in amino acids: CASSLALAGLNEQFF. In DNA, the CDR3 is TGCGCCAGCAGCTTGGCTCTAGCGGGGCTCAATGAGCAGTTCTTC. V gene TRBV5-1 combines with J gene TRBJ2-1; 9 nucleotides line up with TRBD2. The CDR3 contains 15 residues. J lost 6 bases, V lost 0 bases, and 4 bases had no gene match. CDR1 and CDR2 from the germline V gene are SGHRS and YFSETQ.

V gene TRBV18 combines with J gene TRBJ1-1, with 7 bases identical to TRBD1. The ends lost 5 bases at V and 1 base at J; junction bases unmatched: 7. This CDR3 contains 15 residues. CDR1 KGHSH and CDR2 LQKENI come from the germline V gene. The CDR3 DNA sequence: TGTGCCAGCTCAACCCGACAGGGACGGAACACTGAAGCTTTCTTT. This encodes CASSTRQGRNTEAFF.

This clone has just a few counts. The chain combines TRBV7-3 with TRBJ2-1; TRBD1 matches 11 bases. This CDR3 comprises 15 residues. Germline V CDR1 and CDR2: SGHTA, FQGTGA. Unmatched junction bases numbered 3, after V lost 3 bases and J lost 5 bases. The CDR3 nucleotides are TGTGCCAGCAGCTTCGGGGACAGGGGGAACAATGAGCAGTTCTTC. Translated: CASSFGDRGNNEQFF.

The chain links TRBV2 to TRBJ1-5, with a tentative D call TRBD1 (6 bases). The CDR3 is 13 amino acids. Trimming cost V 5 bases and J 4 bases, with 9 bases left between them. The germline gives CDR1 SNHLY, CDR2 FYNNEI. CDR3 nucleotide sequence: TGTGCCAGCAGTCCTGACAGGAATCAGCCCCAGCATTTT. Encoded protein: CASSPDRNQPQHF.

This chain connects TRBV18 to TRBJ2-3; tentative D call: TRBD2 (5 bases). V gave up 3 bases and J gave up 0 bases, with 19 bases separating them. Germline CDR1 and CDR2: KGHSH and LQKENI. This CDR3 has 18 residues. The CDR3 bases are TGTGCCAGCTCACCGGGCGGAGGCGGAACCACTAGCACAGATACGCAGTATTTT. Translating it yields CASSPGGGGTTSTDTQYF.

This clone showed up just a few times. The rearrangement links TRBV2 to TRBJ2-2; D possibly corresponds to TRBD1 (6 bases). Germline CDR1 and CDR2: SNHLY and FYNNEI. This CDR3 has 15 amino acids. Trimming removed 8 bases at V and 2 bases at J, with 15 bases between. CDR3 DNA sequence: TGTGCCAGCCGTACAGACAGGACCAACACCGGGGAGCTGTTTTTT. Translation gives CASRTDRTNTGELFF.

This clone was picked up one time. The CDR3 here is CASSSGLFRETQYF. DNA for the CDR3: TGCGCCAGCAGCTCGGGACTATTTAGGGAGACCCAGTACTTC. The chain combines TRBV5-1 with TRBJ2-5, with 7 bases matching TRBD2. The germline CDR1 and CDR2 sequences are SGHRS and YFSETQ. This CDR3 spans 14 amino acids. With V trimmed by 3 bases and J by 5 bases, 7 bases remained unmatched.

This clone has only a few counts. The chain uses TRBV7-9 and TRBJ2-3; 9 nucleotides line up with TRBD2. V trimming: 4 bases; J trimming: 0 bases; junction bases outside the gene matches: 5. Per germline, CDR1 SEHNR and CDR2 FQNEAQ (reference sequence). This CDR3 comprises 16 residues. The CDR3 region is CASSWGLAGSTDTQYF. The CDR3 DNA follows: TGTGCCAGCAGCTGGGGACTAGCCGGGAGCACAGATACGCAGTATTTT.

This clone has just a few counts. V and J are TRBV29-1 and TRBJ1-2, with D tentatively TRBD1 (5 bases). Trimming took 4 bases from V and 5 from J, leaving 17 bases between them. Germline lookup yields CDR1 SQVTM and CDR2 ANQGSEA. This CDR3 spans 14 amino acids. CDR3 protein: CSVAVTQDRYGYTF. CDR3 DNA sequence: TGCAGCGTTGCCGTGACACAGGACCGGTATGGCTACACCTTC.

This sequence joins TRBV9 and TRBJ1-5; D unclear. Germline-derived CDR1 and CDR2 are SGDLS and YYNGEE. Trimming pared 0 bases from V and 1 base from J, leaving 8 bases between. The CDR3 has 15 amino acids. The CDR3 reads CASSVEGGSNQPQHF. CDR3 bases: TGTGCCAGCAGCGTAGAGGGAGGCAGCAATCAGCCCCAGCATTTT. The full variable domain, with the rest looked up from reference TRBV9 and TRBJ1-5, is DSGVTQTPKHLITATGQRVTLRCSPRSGDLSVYWYQQSLDQGLQFLIQYYNGEERAKGNILERFSAQQFPDLHSELNLSSLELGDSALYFCASSVEGGSNQPQHFGDGTRLSIL.

This clone was observed a few times. The CDR3, as DNA: TGTGCCTGGAGTGCCGGGACAGGGGCTGGCTACACCTTC. It encodes CAWSAGTGAGYTF. The rearrangement joins TRBV30 to TRBJ1-2, with TRBD1 matching over 10 bases. The V segment lost 1 base and the J segment 7 bases; nucleotides outside the gene matches: 3. The CDR3 spans 13 residues. Germline CDR1 and CDR2: GTSNPN and SVGIG (reference sequence).

The chain uses TRBV15 and TRBJ1-2, with D unresolved. Trimming removed 0 bases from V and 2 bases from J, with 10 bases in between. The CDR3 is 15 residues long. Germline CDR1 and CDR2: LNHNV and YYDKDF (reference sequence). The CDR3 DNA reads as TGTGCCACCAGCAGAGATCGCGCATCGAACTATGGCTACACCTTC. Its protein is CATSRDRASNYGYTF.

The rearrangement links TRBV11-2 to TRBJ2-7; D possibly corresponds to TRBD2 (5 bases). Germline V gives CDR1 SGHAT, CDR2 FQNNGV. This CDR3 region has 14 residues. The V and J ends lost 5 bases and 6 bases respectively, with 17 bases between them. The CDR3 nucleotides are TGTGCCAGCAGCCCCTTTGAGGGAGAGGGCGAGCAGTACTTC. This sequence encodes CASSPFEGEGEQYF.

This clone was detected only a few times. The chain couples TRBV30 to TRBJ1-3; maybe TRBD1 (6 bases). V dropped 2 bases and J dropped 10 bases, with 9 bases sitting between them. This CDR3 has 11 residues. Germline CDR1 GTSNPN, CDR2 SVGIG (reference sequence). Written as DNA, the CDR3 is TGTGCCTGGAGTTACAGGGCAACCATATATTTT. Protein product: CAWSYRATIYF.